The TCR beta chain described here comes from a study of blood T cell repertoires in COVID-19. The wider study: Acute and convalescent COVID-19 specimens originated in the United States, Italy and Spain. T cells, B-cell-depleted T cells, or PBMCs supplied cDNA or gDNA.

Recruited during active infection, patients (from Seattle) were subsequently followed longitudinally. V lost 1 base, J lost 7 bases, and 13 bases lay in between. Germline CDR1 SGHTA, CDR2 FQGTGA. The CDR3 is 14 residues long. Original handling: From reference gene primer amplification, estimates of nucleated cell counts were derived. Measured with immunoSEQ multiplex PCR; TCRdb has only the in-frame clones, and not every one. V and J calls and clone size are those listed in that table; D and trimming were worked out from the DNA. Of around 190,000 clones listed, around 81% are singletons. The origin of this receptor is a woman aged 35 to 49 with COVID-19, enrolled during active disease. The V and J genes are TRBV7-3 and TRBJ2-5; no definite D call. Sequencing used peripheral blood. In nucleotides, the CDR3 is TGTGCCAGCAGCTTAATTCCTATTAGTGGGACCCAGTACTTC. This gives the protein CASSLIPISGTQYF.